This passage covers 9 T cell receptor beta chains from one sample sequenced in a study of blood T cell repertoires in COVID-19. The data were produced by immunoSEQ multiplex PCR, yet TCRdb's version contains in-frame clones alone and is incomplete. The sample records over 110,000 clones, under 90% being singletons. The sequencing input was PBMCs or T cells enriched from blood (not recorded which). The receptor set was obtained from a middle-aged man in a cohort exposed to, infected with or recovered from COVID-19 (not recorded which).

V is TRBV7-6 and J is TRBJ2-1, with 7 bases aligning to TRBD1. J gave up 3 bases and V 2 bases, and 4 bases lay outside the gene matches. Germline CDR1 and CDR2: SGHVS and FNYEAQ. The CDR3 sequence is 15 residues long. The DNA for the CDR3 is TGTGCCAGCAGCTTATCCAGGGGGTTCTACAATGAGCAGTTCTTC. Residues: CASSLSRGFYNEQFF.

The V call is TRBV14, the J call TRBJ2-7; the match to TRBD2 covers 13 bases. The CDR3 covers 15 residues. V dropped 4 bases and J dropped 6; count of bases not matched to a gene: 6. CDR1 and CDR2 from the germline V gene are SGHDN and FVKESK. The CDR3 sequence is CASSRGLAGRGEQYF. As DNA, the CDR3 is TGTGCCAGCAGCCGGGGACTAGCGGGAAGAGGCGAGCAGTACTTC.

This clone was counted only a few times. This sequence joins TRBV5-1 and TRBJ1-1, with TRBD1 as a possible D gene (5 bases). Trimming pared 4 bases from V and 6 bases from J, leaving 16 bases between. CDR1 is SGHRS and CDR2 is YFSETQ in the germline V gene. This CDR3 spans 14 amino acids. CDR3 sequence (DNA): TGCGCCAGCAGCCGGATTTCGGGGGACGCTGAAGCTTTCTTT. Its protein is CASSRISGDAEAFF.

The chain carries TRBV7-9 and TRBJ2-1; D perhaps matches TRBD2 (5 bases). This CDR3 contains 16 residues. CDR1 SEHNR and CDR2 FQNEAQ come from the germline V gene (reference sequence). V lost 4 bases and J lost 0, with 13 bases in between. CDR3 residues: CASSSRLGSSYNEQFF. The CDR3, as DNA: TGTGCCAGCAGCTCCAGGTTGGGGAGCTCCTACAATGAGCAGTTCTTC.

The genes are TRBV4-3 and TRBJ1-6; D is undetermined. V lost 0 bases and J 9 bases, leaving 12 bases between the germline ends. CDR3 length: 15 residues. Germline-derived CDR1 and CDR2 are LGHNA and YSLEER. The CDR3 sequence: CASSQESRRGSPLHF. The DNA of the CDR3 is TGCGCCAGCAGCCAAGAGTCCCGACGCGGTTCACCCCTCCACTTT.

The chain recombines TRBV7-9 with TRBJ1-6; 8 nucleotides line up with TRBD1. The CDR3 is 15 residues long. Germline values: CDR1 SEHNR, CDR2 FQNEAQ (reference sequence). The trim removed 6 bases at V and 10 bases at J, leaving 11 bases unmatched. The CDR3 is CASRISGQVNSPLHF. CDR3 in DNA: TGTGCCAGCAGGATCTCGGGACAGGTCAACTCACCCCTCCACTTT.

The J gene is TRBJ2-5, the V gene TRBV19; TRBD2 agrees at 9 bases. Germline V lookup: CDR1 LNHDA, CDR2 SQIVND (reference sequence). The CDR3 has 16 amino acids. The ends lost 1 base at V and 0 bases at J; junction bases unmatched: 3. CDR3 DNA: TGTGCCAGTAGTATAGCCGGGACTAGCTACCAAGAGACCCAGTACTTC. Residues: CASSIAGTSYQETQYF. Drawing the rest from reference TRBV19 and TRBJ2-5, the complete variable domain is DGGITQSPKYLFRKEGQNVTLSCEQNLNHDAMYWYRQDPGQGLRLIYYSQIVNDFQKGDIAEGYSVSREKKESFPLTVTSAQKNPTAFYLCASSIAGTSYQETQYFGPGTRLLVL.

This sequence joins TRBV5-1 and TRBJ2-5, with TRBD2 matching over 9 bases. Germline assignment: CDR1 SGHRS and CDR2 YFSETQ. Trimming cost V 2 bases and J 1 base; bases outside gene matches: 3. This CDR3 is 15 amino acids long. For the CDR3, the DNA is TGCGCCAGCAGCTTACTAGCGGGCATCCAAGAGACCCAGTACTTC. Residues: CASSLLAGIQETQYF.

This clone occurred once. The V gene is TRBV6-6, the J gene TRBJ2-7; 7 bases fit TRBD1. The CDR3 loop spans 14 amino acids. CDR1 and CDR2 from the germline V gene are MNHNY and SVGAGI (reference sequence). V shed 2 bases, J shed 2 bases, and the junction held 3 bases outside the gene matches. The CDR3 DNA sequence: TGTGCCAGCAGTTACGGACAGGTTCCCTACGAGCAGTACTTC. This translates into CASSYGQVPYEQYF.